The following is a T cell receptor (beta chain) sequence with its context. These data originate in a study of blood T cell repertoires in COVID-19. The overall study: Sources were T cells, B-cell-depleted T cells, or PBMCs; the material itself was cDNA or gDNA.

The CDR3 has 14 residues. The V end lost 5 bases, the J end lost 2 bases, and 12 bases lay between the germline ends. Per germline, CDR1 SGHTA and CDR2 FQGTGA. Here immunoSEQ multiplex PCR was the method, and the copy in TCRdb shows in-frame clones only, minus some. This sample has around 260,000 clones, with 86% found just once. The chain combines TRBV7-3 with TRBJ2-5; a possible D gene is TRBD2 (6 bases). The sample taken for sequencing was peripheral blood. This TCR came from a man aged 35 to 55 who had recovered from COVID-19. The CDR3 protein is CASSPRGIQETQYF. The CDR3 region has the DNA TGTGCCAGCAGCCCCCGGGGGATTCAAGAGACCCAGTACTTC.